The 18 T cell receptor beta chains reported below all come from one sample, sequenced in a study of shared clonotypes between healthy human individuals. Assay used: immunoSEQ multiplex PCR; TCRdb lists only in-frame clones, some missing. This sample has 1.5 million to 2.5 million clones; about 95% occur once, and the top ten carry under 1.5%. CD8 cells regarded as naive lacked CD45RO, were positively chosen for CCR7, and omitted terminally differentiated effector memory CD45RA+ cells. Source material: naive CD8+ T cells sorted from blood. Receptor source: a young man in good health.

The J gene is TRBJ2-1, the V gene TRBV7-9, with 9 nucleotides matching TRBD2. CDR1 and CDR2 (germline): SEHNR, FQNEAQ (reference sequence). Trimming took 2 bases from V and 8 from J; bases not matched to a gene: 7. This CDR3 spans 15 amino acids. CDR3 residues: CASSLSLAGVDEQFF. The CDR3 DNA sequence: TGTGCCAGCAGCTTAAGCTTAGCGGGAGTCGATGAGCAGTTCTTC.

Comment on this clone: The same CDR3 can be traced to other DNA sequences in this sample. J is TRBJ2-7 and V is TRBV28; 8 bases are a match to TRBD1. Germline CDR1 MDHEN, CDR2 SYDVKM. J gave up 0 bases and V 6 bases, and 4 bases lay outside the gene matches. This CDR3 has 14 residues. CDR3 loop: CASSLQGGSYEQYF. The CDR3 coding sequence is TGTGCCAGCAGCCTACAGGGGGGCTCCTACGAGCAGTACTTC.

V is TRBV5-8 and J is TRBJ2-5, with unresolved D. Deletions cut 0 bases from V and 0 bases from J, with 6 bases between. Germline loops: CDR1 SGHTS, CDR2 YDEGEE. The CDR3 length is 14 residues. The CDR3 reads CASSLAADQETQYF. CDR3 bases: TGTGCCAGCAGCTTGGCGGCAGACCAAGAGACCCAGTACTTC.

The chain is built from TRBV6-5 and TRBJ1-2; D is unclear. CDR1 and CDR2 (germline): MNHEY, SVGAGI. V lost 2 bases to trimming and J lost 6 bases, with 10 bases between them. The CDR3 length is 13 residues. CDR3 nucleotides: TGTGCCAGCAGTTACCTGCCAGATAATGGCTACACCTTC. The encoded protein is CASSYLPDNGYTF.

The chain links TRBV7-9 to TRBJ1-2; D gene unclear. The germline V gene encodes CDR1 SEHNR and CDR2 FQNEAQ (reference sequence). This CDR3 has 13 residues. V was cut by 2 bases and J by 4 bases, with 8 bases left in between. The CDR3 protein is CASSLNLGYGYTF. CDR3 bases: TGTGCCAGCAGCTTAAATCTTGGCTATGGCTACACCTTC.

This chain links TRBV19 with TRBJ2-2; no firm D call. CDR3 length: 11 residues. The V gene lost 7 bases and the J gene lost 1 base, with 1 base spanning the gap. Per the germline V gene, CDR1 is LNHDA and CDR2 is SQIVND (reference sequence). Here the CDR3 reads CASMNTGELFF. The CDR3 region has the DNA TGTGCCAGTATGAACACCGGGGAGCTGTTTTTT.

Worth noting for this clone: This sample includes further DNA sequences coding for the same CDR3. J is TRBJ1-1 and V is TRBV5-1; 9 nucleotides match TRBD1. CDR1 is SGHRS, CDR2 YFSETQ, per germline. With 4 bases clipped from V and 8 bases from J, the junction kept 6 bases outside the gene matches. The CDR3 totals 13 residues. The CDR3 nucleotides are TGCGCCAGCAGCCTGGCCGGGACAGGGGAAGCTTTCTTT. Its protein is CASSLAGTGEAFF.

The V and J genes are TRBV7-9 and TRBJ2-1, with 7 nucleotides matching TRBD1. In germline, CDR1 is SEHNR, CDR2 FQNEAQ (reference sequence). Trimming removed 7 bases from V and 9 bases from J; junction bases left unmatched: 9. The CDR3 runs to 13 residues. The CDR3 DNA reads as TGTGCCAGCAACCAGGGGGTGAGTGTTGAGCAGTTCTTC. It encodes CASNQGVSVEQFF.

The V and J genes are TRBV12-5 and TRBJ2-7, with D tentatively TRBD2 (5 bases). V shed 3 bases and J shed 4 bases, with 10 bases lying between them. The CDR3 loop spans 13 amino acids. Germline assignment: CDR1 LGHNT and CDR2 FRNRAP. The CDR3 sequence: CASGFDYGYEQYF. DNA of the CDR3: TGTGCTAGTGGTTTTGACTACGGTTACGAGCAGTACTTC. Looking up the rest from reference TRBV12-5 and TRBJ2-7 gives the full variable domain: DARVTQTPRHKVTEMGQEVTMRCQPILGHNTVFWYRQTMMQGLELLAYFRNRAPLDDSGMPKDRFSAEMPDATLATLKIQPSEPRDSAVYFCASGFDYGYEQYFGPGTRLTVT.

On this clone itself: The sample carries other DNA sequences with the same CDR3. The rearrangement uses TRBV28 and TRBJ1-5; D may be TRBD1 (5 bases). Trimming left V 3 bases short and J 6 bases short, with 9 bases between. The germline gives CDR1 MDHEN, CDR2 SYDVKM. CDR3 length: 13 residues. CDR3 in amino acids: CASSLGGSQPQHF. The CDR3 nucleotides read TGTGCCAGCAGTTTGGGGGGTAGTCAGCCCCAGCATTTT.

This chain joins TRBV10-3 and TRBJ2-1, with 10 bases fitting TRBD1. CDR3 length equals 16 residues. Germline-derived CDR1 and CDR2 are ENHRY and SYGVKD. V lost 7 bases to trimming and J lost 2 bases; unmatched junction nucleotides: 8. The CDR3 reads CAITPSGTGAYNEQFF. CDR3 DNA sequence: TGTGCCATCACCCCGTCCGGGACAGGGGCCTACAATGAGCAGTTCTTC.

V is TRBV7-9 and J is TRBJ2-7; D might be TRBD1 (7 bases). Germline values: CDR1 SEHNR, CDR2 FQNEAQ (reference sequence). Trimming removed 11 bases at V and 0 bases at J, with 20 bases between. The CDR3 covers 15 residues. CDR3 bases: TGTGCCGTGTCCTCTGGAGGGGGCGACTCCTACGAGCAGTACTTC. Translation gives CAVSSGGGDSYEQYF. Drawing the rest from reference TRBV7-9 and TRBJ2-7, the complete variable domain is DTGVSQNPRHKITKRGQNVTFRCDPISEHNRLYWYRQTLGQGPEFLTYFQNEAQLEKSRLLSDRFSAERPKGSFSTLEIQRTEQGDSAMYLCAVSSGGGDSYEQYFGPGTRLTVT.

This clone was counted once. The chain has TRBV28 and TRBJ1-1; D is ambiguous. Trimming removed 6 bases from V and 0 bases from J, with 17 bases in between. The CDR3 contains 16 residues. Looked up from germline, CDR1 is MDHEN and CDR2 is SYDVKM. The CDR3: CASSLNPLEMNTEAFF. The CDR3 coding sequence is TGTGCCAGCAGCTTAAACCCCCTCGAGATGAACACTGAAGCTTTCTTT.

J is TRBJ2-7 and V is TRBV5-4, with D tentatively TRBD1 (6 bases). With 0 bases removed from V and 0 bases from J, the gap between germline ends came to 16 bases. The V gene's germline CDR1 is SGHNT and CDR2 YYREEE (reference sequence). The CDR3 is made up of 17 amino acids. The CDR3 spells CASSLGGVGTLSYEQYF. The CDR3 DNA reads TGTGCCAGCAGCTTGGGAGGGGTCGGGACACTCTCCTACGAGCAGTACTTC.

This chain joins TRBV11-2 and TRBJ2-3; TRBD2 aligns across 8 bases. Germline V CDR1 and CDR2: SGHAT, FQNNGV. J was trimmed by 2 bases and V by 5 bases; bases with no gene match: 9. The CDR3 has 16 residues. This chain's CDR3 is CASSESWGLDTDTQYF. CDR3 DNA: TGTGCCAGCAGCGAATCCTGGGGACTAGACACAGATACGCAGTATTTT.

J is TRBJ2-7 and V is TRBV5-6; 9 nucleotides line up with TRBD1. The germline V gene has CDR1 SGHDT and CDR2 YYEEEE. This CDR3 has 16 amino acids. Trimming cost V 3 bases and J 5 bases; bases outside gene matches: 12. In DNA form, the CDR3 reads TGTGCCAGCAGCTGGGGGCCGGGACAGGGTGGCGACGAGCAGTACTTC. Residues: CASSWGPGQGGDEQYF.

Only one count was recorded for this clone. This chain links TRBV28 with TRBJ1-5; D not certain. CDR3 length: 13 amino acids. Germline V gene lookup returns CDR1 MDHEN and CDR2 SYDVKM. V gave up 2 bases and J gave up 7 bases, with 9 bases separating them. CDR3 DNA: TGTGCCAGCAGTTTAGCATCCATCCAGCCCCAGCATTTT. As protein: CASSLASIQPQHF.

In its sample, this clone was seen once. The chain employs TRBV11-2 and TRBJ2-3; possibly TRBD2 for D (6 bases). Germline CDR1 SGHAT, CDR2 FQNNGV. Trimming shortened V by 1 base and J by 0 bases, and 14 bases separated the two germline ends. This CDR3 is 17 amino acids long. Here the CDR3 DNA reads TGTGCCAGCAGCTTAGCGGGCGGGATACCTAGCACAGATACGCAGTATTTT. Translation gives CASSLAGGIPSTDTQYF.